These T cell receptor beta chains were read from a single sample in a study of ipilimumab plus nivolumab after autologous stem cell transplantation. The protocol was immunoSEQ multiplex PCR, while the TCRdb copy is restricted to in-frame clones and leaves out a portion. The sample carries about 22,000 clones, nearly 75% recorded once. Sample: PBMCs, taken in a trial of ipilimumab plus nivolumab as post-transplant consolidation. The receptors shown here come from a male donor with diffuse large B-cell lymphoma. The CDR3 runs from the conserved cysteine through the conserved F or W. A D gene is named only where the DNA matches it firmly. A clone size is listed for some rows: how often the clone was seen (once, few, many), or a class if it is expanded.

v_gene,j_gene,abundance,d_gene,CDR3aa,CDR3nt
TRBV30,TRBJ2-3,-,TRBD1,CAWSRDRQSTDTQYF,TGTGCCTGGAGTCGGGACAGGCAGAGCACAGATACGCAGTATTTT
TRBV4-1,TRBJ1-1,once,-,CASSQDPGKNSMNTEAFF,TGCGCCAGCAGCCAAGACCCGGGGAAGAATTCAATGAACACTGAAGCTTTCTTT
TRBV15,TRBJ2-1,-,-,CATSRENLEPEQFF,TGTGCCACCAGCAGAGAAAACTTAGAGCCTGAGCAGTTCTTC
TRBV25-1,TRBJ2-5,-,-,CASRSGARGGSGETQYF,TGTGCCAGCAGATCCGGGGCGAGGGGCGGTTCGGGAGAGACCCAGTACTTC
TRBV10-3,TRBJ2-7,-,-,CAISESGAGGEQYF,TGTGCCATCAGTGAGTCAGGGGCCGGCGGGGAGCAGTACTTC
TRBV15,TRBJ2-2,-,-,CATSRDSVEFGAGELFF,TGTGCCACCAGCAGGGACTCCGTAGAGTTCGGAGCCGGGGAGCTGTTTTTT
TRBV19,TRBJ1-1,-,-,CASSIRGGFVGAFF,TGTGCCAGTAGTATAAGAGGAGGTTTCGTTGGGGCTTTCTTT
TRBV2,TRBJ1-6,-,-,CASSEGFPLHF,TGTGCCAGCAGTGAAGGTTTTCCCCTCCACTTT
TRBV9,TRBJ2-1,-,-,CASSVGGTTSYNEQFF,TGTGCCAGCAGCGTAGGAGGCACCACCTCTTACAATGAGCAGTTCTTC
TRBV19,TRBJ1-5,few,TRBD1,CASSIDSTGGDQPQHF,TGTGCCAGTAGTATAGATTCGACAGGGGGAGATCAGCCCCAGCATTTT
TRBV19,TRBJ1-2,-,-,CASSIRQETTYGYTF,TGTGCCAGTAGTATACGACAGGAGACCACCTATGGCTACACCTTC
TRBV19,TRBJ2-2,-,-,CASSIPRGTGTGELFF,TGTGCCAGTAGTATACCCAGGGGCACGGGTACCGGGGAGCTGTTTTTT
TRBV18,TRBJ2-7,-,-,CASSPPRSSYEQYF,TGTGCCAGCTCACCACCCCGGAGCTCCTACGAGCAGTACTTC
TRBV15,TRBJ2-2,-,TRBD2,CATSRRISGSSTGELFF,TGTGCCACCAGCAGACGAATTAGCGGGAGTAGTACCGGGGAGCTGTTTTTT
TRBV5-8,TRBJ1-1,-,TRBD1,CASHRGYAEAFF,TGTGCCAGCCACAGGGGCTACGCTGAAGCTTTCTTT